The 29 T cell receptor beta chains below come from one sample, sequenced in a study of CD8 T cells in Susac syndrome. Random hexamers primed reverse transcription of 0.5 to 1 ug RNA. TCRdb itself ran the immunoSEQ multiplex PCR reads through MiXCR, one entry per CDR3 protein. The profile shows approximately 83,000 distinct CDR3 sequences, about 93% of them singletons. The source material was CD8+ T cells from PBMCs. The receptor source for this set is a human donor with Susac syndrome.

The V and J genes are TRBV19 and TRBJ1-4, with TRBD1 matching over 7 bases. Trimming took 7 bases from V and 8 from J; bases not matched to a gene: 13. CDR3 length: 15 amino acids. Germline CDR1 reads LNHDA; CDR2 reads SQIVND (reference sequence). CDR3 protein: CASTRGGQAMEKLFF. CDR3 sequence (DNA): TGTGCCAGTACGCGGGGAGGACAGGCGATGGAAAAACTGTTTTTT. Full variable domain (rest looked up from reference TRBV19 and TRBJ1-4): DGGITQSPKYLFRKEGQNVTLSCEQNLNHDAMYWYRQDPGQGLRLIYYSQIVNDFQKGDIAEGYSVSREKKESFPLTVTSAQKNPTAFYLCASTRGGQAMEKLFFGSGTQLSVL.

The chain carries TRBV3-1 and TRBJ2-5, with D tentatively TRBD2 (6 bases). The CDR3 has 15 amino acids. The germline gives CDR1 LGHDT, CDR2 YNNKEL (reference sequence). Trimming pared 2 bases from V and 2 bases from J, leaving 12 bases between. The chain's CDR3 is CASSQQLAEQETQYF. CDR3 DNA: TGTGCCAGCAGCCAACAACTAGCCGAACAAGAGACCCAGTACTTC.

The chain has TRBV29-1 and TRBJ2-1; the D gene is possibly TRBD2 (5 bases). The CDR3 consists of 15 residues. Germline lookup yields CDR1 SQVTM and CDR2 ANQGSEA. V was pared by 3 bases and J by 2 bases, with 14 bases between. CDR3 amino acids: CSVELEETTYNEQFF. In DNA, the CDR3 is TGCAGCGTTGAGTTGGAAGAGACTACCTACAATGAGCAGTTCTTC.

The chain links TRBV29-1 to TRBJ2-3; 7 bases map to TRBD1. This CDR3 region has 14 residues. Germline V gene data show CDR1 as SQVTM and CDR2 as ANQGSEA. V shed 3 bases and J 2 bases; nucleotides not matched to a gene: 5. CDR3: CSVDGTAYTDTQYF. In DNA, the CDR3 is TGCAGCGTTGACGGGACAGCATACACAGATACGCAGTATTTT.

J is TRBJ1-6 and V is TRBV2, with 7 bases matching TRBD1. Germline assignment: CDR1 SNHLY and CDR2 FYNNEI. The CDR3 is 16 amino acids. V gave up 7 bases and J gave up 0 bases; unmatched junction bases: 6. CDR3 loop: CASTDRDSSYNSPLHF. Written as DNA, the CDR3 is TGTGCCAGCACCGACCGGGACAGCTCCTATAATTCACCCCTCCACTTT.

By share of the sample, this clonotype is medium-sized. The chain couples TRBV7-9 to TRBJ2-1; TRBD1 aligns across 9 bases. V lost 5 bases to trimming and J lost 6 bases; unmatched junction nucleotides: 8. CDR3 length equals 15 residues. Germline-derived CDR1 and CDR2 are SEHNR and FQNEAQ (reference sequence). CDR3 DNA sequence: TGTGCCAGCAGCCTAGGGGGACAGGGAAGCAATGAGCAGTTCTTC. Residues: CASSLGGQGSNEQFF. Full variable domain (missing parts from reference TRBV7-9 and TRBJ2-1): DTGVSQNPRHKITKRGQNVTFRCDPISEHNRLYWYRQTLGQGPEFLTYFQNEAQLEKSRLLSDRFSAERPKGSFSTLEIQRTEQGDSAMYLCASSLGGQGSNEQFFGPGTRLTVL.

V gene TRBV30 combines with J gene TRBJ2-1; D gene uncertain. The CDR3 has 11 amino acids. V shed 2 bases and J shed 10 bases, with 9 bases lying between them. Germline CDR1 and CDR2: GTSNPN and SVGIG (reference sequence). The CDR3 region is CAWSLDGEQFF. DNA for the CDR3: TGTGCCTGGAGTTTAGACGGGGAGCAGTTCTTC.

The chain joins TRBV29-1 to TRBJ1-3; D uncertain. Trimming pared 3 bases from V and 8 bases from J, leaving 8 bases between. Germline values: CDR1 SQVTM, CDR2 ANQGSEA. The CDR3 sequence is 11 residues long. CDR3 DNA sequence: TGCAGCGTTGAGATCGGCGACACCATATATTTT. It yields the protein CSVEIGDTIYF.

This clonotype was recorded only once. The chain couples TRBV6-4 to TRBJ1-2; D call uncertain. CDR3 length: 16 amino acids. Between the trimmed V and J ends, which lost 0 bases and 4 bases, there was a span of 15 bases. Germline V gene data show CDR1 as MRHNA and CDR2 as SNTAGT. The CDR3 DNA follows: TGTGCCAGCAGTGACTCAAGGCAGGAGGGAATCTATGGCTACACCTTC. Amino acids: CASSDSRQEGIYGYTF.

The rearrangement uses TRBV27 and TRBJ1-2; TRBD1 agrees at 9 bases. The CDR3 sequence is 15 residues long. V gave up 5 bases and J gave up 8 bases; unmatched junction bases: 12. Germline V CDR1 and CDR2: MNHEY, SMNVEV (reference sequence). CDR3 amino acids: CASSQQGAWREGYTF. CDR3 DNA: TGTGCCAGCAGTCAACAGGGGGCGTGGAGAGAGGGCTACACCTTC.

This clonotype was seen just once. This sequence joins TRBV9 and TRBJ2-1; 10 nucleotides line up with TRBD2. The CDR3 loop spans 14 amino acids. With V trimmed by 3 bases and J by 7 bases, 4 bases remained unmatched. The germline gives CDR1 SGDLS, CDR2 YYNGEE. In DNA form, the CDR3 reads TGTGCCAGCAGCGGAGCGGGAGGGCCAAATGAGCAGTTCTTC. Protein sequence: CASSGAGGPNEQFF. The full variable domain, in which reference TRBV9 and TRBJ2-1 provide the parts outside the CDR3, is DSGVTQTPKHLITATGQRVTLRCSPRSGDLSVYWYQQSLDQGLQFLIQYYNGEERAKGNILERFSAQQFPDLHSELNLSSLELGDSALYFCASSGAGGPNEQFFGPGTRLTVL.

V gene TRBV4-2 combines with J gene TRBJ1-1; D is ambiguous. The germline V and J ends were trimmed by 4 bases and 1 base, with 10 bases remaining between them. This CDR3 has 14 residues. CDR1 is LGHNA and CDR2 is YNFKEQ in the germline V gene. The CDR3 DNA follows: TGTGCCAGCAGCCCTAAGGGCGAGAACACTGAAGCTTTCTTT. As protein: CASSPKGENTEAFF.

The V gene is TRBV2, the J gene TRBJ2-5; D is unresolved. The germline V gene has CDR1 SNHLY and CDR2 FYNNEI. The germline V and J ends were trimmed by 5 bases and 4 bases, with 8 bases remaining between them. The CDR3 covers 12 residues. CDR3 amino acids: CASSSVSETQYF. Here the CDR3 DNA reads TGTGCCAGCAGTTCGGTATCAGAGACCCAGTACTTC.

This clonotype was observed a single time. For the CDR3, the DNA is TGTGCCTGGAGTCCGCAAAGGACAGGGTCTGGCTACACCTTC. Its protein product is CAWSPQRTGSGYTF. The V call is TRBV30, the J call TRBJ1-2; 8 bases fit TRBD1. V lost 2 bases and J lost 7; bases outside the gene matches: 9. The CDR3 runs to 14 residues. Germline loops: CDR1 GTSNPN, CDR2 SVGIG (reference sequence).

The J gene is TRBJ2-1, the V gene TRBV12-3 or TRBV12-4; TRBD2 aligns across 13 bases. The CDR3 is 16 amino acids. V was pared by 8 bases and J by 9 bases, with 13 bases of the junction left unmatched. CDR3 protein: CASADLTSGRLSEQFF. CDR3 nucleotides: TGTGCCAGCGCTGACCTGACTAGCGGGAGGTTAAGTGAGCAGTTCTTC.

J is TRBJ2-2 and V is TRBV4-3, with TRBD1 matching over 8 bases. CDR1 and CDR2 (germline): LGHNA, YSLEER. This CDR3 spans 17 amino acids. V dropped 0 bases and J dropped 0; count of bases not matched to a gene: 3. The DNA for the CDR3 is TGCGCCAGCAGCCAAGAGTGGGGACAGGCGAACACCGGGGAGCTGTTTTTT. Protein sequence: CASSQEWGQANTGELFF.

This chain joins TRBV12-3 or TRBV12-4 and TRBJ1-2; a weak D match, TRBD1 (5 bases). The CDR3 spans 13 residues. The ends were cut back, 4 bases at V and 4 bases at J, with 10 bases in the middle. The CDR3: CASSSQGVYGYTF. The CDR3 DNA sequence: TGTGCCAGCAGTTCGCAGGGTGTCTATGGCTACACCTTC.

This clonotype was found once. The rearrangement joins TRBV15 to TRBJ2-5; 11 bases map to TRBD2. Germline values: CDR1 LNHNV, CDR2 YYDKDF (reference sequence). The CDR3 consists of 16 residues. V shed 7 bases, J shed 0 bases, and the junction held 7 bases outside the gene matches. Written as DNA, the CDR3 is TGTGCCACCACCCTAGGGACTAGCGGAGACCAAGAGACCCAGTACTTC. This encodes CATTLGTSGDQETQYF.

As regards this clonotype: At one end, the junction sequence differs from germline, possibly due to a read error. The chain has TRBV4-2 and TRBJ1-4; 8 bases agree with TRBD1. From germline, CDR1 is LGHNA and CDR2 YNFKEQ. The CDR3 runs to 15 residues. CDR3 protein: CASRGPGQVNEKLSF. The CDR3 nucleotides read TGTGCCAGCCGAGGACCGGGACAGGTAAATGAAAAACTGTCTTTT.

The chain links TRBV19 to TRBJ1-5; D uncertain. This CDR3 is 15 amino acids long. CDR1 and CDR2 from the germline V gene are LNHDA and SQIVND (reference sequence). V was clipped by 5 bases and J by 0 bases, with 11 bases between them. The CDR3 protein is CASSAWTVSNQPQHF. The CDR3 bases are TGTGCCAGTAGTGCATGGACGGTTAGCAATCAGCCCCAGCATTTT.

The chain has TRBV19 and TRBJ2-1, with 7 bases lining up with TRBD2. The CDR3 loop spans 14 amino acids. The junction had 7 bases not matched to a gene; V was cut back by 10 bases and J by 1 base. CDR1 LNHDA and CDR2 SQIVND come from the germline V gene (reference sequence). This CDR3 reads CATRGEGSYNEQFF. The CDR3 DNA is TGTGCCACCCGGGGGGAAGGATCCTACAATGAGCAGTTCTTC.

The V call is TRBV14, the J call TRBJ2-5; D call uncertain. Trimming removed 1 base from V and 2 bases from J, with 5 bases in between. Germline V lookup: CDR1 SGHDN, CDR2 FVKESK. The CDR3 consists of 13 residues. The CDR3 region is CASSQVGQETQYF. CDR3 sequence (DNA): TGTGCCAGCAGCCAAGTAGGACAAGAGACCCAGTACTTC.

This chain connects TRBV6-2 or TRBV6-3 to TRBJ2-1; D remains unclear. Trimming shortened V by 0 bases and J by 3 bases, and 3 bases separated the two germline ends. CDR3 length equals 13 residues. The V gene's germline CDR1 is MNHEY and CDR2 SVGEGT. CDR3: CASSYSNYNEQFF. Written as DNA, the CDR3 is TGTGCCAGCAGTTACTCGAACTACAATGAGCAGTTCTTC.

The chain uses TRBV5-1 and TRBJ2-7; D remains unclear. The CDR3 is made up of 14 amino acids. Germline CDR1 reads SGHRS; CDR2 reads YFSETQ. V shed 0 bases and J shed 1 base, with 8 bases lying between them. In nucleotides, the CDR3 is TGCGCCAGCAGCTTGGATCGCCAGTCCTACGAGCAGTACTTC. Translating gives CASSLDRQSYEQYF.

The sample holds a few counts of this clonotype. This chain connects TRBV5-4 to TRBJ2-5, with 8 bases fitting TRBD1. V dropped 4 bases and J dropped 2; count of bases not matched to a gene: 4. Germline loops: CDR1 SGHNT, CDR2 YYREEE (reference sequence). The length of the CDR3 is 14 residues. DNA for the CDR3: TGTGCCAGCAGCCTGGACAGGGTACAAGAGACCCAGTACTTC. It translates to CASSLDRVQETQYF.

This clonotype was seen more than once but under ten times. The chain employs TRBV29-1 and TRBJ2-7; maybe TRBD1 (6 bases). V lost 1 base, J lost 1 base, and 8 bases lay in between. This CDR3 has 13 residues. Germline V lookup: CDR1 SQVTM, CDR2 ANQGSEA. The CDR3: CSVEGGGSYEQYF. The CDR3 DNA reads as TGCAGCGTTGAAGGAGGGGGATCCTACGAGCAGTACTTC.

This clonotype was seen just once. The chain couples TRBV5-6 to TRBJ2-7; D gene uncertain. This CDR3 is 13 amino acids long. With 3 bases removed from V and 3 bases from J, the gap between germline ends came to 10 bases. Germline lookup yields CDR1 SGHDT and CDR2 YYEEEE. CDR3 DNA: TGTGCCAGCAGCTCGTGGGCTTACTACGAGCAGTACTTC. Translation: CASSSWAYYEQYF.

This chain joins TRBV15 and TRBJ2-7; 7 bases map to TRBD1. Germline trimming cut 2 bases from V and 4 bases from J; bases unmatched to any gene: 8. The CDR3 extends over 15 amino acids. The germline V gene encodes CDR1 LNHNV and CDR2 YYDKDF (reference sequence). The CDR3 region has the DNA TGTGCCACCAGCAGAACGGGGACAGCTAATTACGAGCAGTACTTC. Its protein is CATSRTGTANYEQYF.

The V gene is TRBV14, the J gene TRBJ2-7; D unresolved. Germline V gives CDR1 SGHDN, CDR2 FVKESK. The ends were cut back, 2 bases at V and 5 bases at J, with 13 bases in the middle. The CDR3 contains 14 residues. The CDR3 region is CASSQLSLSHEQYF. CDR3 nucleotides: TGTGCCAGCAGCCAACTCAGCTTGTCCCACGAGCAGTACTTC.